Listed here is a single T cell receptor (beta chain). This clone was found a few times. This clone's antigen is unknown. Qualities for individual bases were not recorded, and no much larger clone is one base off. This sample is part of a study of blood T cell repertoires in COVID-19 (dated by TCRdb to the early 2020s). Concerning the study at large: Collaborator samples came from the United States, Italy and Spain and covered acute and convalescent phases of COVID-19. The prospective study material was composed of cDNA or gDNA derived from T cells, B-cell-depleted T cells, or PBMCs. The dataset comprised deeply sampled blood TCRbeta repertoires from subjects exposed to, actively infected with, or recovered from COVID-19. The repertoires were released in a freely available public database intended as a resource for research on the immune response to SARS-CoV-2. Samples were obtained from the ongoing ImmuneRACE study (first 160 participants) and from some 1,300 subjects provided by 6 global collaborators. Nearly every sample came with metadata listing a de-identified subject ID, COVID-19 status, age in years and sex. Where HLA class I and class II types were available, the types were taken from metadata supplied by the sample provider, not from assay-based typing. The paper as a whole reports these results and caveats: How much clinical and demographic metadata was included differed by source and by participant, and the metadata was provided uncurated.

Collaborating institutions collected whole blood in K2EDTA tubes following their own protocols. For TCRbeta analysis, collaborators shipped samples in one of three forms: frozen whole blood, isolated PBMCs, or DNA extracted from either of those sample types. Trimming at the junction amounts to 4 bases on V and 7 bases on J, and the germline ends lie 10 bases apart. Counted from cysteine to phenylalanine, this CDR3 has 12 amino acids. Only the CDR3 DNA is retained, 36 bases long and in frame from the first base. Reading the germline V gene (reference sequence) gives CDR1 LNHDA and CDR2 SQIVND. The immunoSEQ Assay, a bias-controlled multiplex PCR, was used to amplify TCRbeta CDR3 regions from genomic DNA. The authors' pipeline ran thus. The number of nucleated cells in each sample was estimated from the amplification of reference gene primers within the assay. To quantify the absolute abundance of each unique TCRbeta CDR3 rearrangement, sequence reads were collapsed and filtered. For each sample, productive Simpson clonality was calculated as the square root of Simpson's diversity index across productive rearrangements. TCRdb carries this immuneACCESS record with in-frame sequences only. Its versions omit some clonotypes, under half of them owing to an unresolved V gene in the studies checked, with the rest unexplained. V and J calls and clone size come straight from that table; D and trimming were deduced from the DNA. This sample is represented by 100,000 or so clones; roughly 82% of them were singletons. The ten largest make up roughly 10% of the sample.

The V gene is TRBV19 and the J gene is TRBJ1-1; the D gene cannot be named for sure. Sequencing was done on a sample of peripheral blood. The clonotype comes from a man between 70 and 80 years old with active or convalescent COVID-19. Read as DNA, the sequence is TGTGCCAGTAGTACCCGGGATTTTGAAGCTTTCTTT. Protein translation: CASSTRDFEAFF.